The entry that follows covers one T cell receptor beta chain sequence. The data were obtained in a study of blood T cell repertoires in COVID-19. Overall study: The United States, Italy and Spain were the sources of the acute and convalescent COVID-19 samples. Nucleic acid was either cDNA or gDNA, and it came from T cells, B-cell-depleted T cells, or PBMCs.

As handled by the study authors: Amplified reference gene primers provided the basis for estimating nucleated cell counts. Data came from immunoSEQ multiplex PCR; TCRdb stores just in-frame clones and leaves some out. The D gene and trimming were derived from the DNA, and the V and J assignments and clone size from that table. In the table there are 260,000 or so clones, roughly 79% of which are singletons. Seattle cases were enrolled at active infection and followed longitudinally. This clonotype was sampled from a woman older than 75 with COVID-19, enrolled during active disease. The sample consisted of peripheral blood.

CDR3 sequence (DNA): TGCAGCGGTCGGGGTAGCGGGACCTACGAGCAGTACTTC. This gives the protein CSGRGSGTYEQYF. The genes are TRBV29-1 and TRBJ2-7; 8 positions match TRBD2. With 7 bases clipped from V and 2 bases from J, the junction kept 7 bases outside the gene matches. Germline CDR1 and CDR2: SQVTM and ANQGSEA. The CDR3 is made up of 13 amino acids.